This is a list of T cell receptor beta chains from one sample in a study of cytomegalovirus exposure and HLA in healthy donors. TCRdb's table, derived via immunoSEQ multiplex PCR, lists solely in-frame clones and lacks some. The sample includes tens of thousands of clones. Sequenced: PBMCs. The receptors originated from a man younger than 35 in good health and CMV-seropositive. CDR3s include the opening cysteine and the closing phenylalanine or tryptophan. D genes are given only for firm matches.

d_gene: .
j_gene: TRBJ2-5
v_gene: TRBV4-1
CDR3nt: TGCGCCAGCAGCCTCAGGGACTTTAAAGAGACCCAGTACTTC
CDR3aa: CASSLRDFKETQYF

d_gene: TRBD2
j_gene: TRBJ2-1
v_gene: TRBV13
CDR3nt: TGTGCCAGCAGCTACGTATCCGGGGGGGACAATGAGCAGTTCTTC
CDR3aa: CASSYVSGGDNEQFF

d_gene: .
j_gene: TRBJ1-4
v_gene: TRBV19
CDR3nt: TGTGCCAGTAATAATCTGGCAGCAACTAATGAAAAACTGTTTTTT
CDR3aa: CASNNLAATNEKLFF

d_gene: .
j_gene: TRBJ1-2
v_gene: TRBV9
CDR3nt: TGTGCCAGCACCGATATACCGGGACTGCTAAACCAGGGATTGGACTATGGCTACACCTTC
CDR3aa: CASTDIPGLLNQGLDYGYTF

d_gene: .
j_gene: TRBJ2-7
v_gene: TRBV27
CDR3nt: TGTGCCAGCAGTTTAATGAGCGGTTACGAGCAGTACTTC
CDR3aa: CASSLMSGYEQYF

d_gene: .
j_gene: TRBJ1-5
v_gene: TRBV18
CDR3nt: TGTGCCAGCTCACTCATGGCGGGTATCGGCAATCAGCCCCAGCATTTT
CDR3aa: CASSLMAGIGNQPQHF

d_gene: TRBD1
j_gene: TRBJ2-2
v_gene: TRBV2
CDR3nt: TGTGCCAGCAGTGAGGGACAGACAGCCGGGGAGCTGTTTTTT
CDR3aa: CASSEGQTAGELFF

d_gene: .
j_gene: TRBJ2-7
v_gene: TRBV27
CDR3nt: TGTGCCAGCAGTCCCACCCCCCAACAGGGTCGCGAGCAGTACTTC
CDR3aa: CASSPTPQQGREQYF

d_gene: .
j_gene: TRBJ1-6
v_gene: TRBV9
CDR3nt: TGTGCCAGCAGCGTAGGGGGGCGCGATAATTCACCCCTCCACTTT
CDR3aa: CASSVGGRDNSPLHF

d_gene: .
j_gene: TRBJ1-6
v_gene: TRBV11-2
CDR3nt: TGTGCCAGCAGCCGCCAGACACCGTCAAATTCACCCCTCCACTTT
CDR3aa: CASSRQTPSNSPLHF

d_gene: TRBD2
j_gene: TRBJ2-1
v_gene: TRBV29-1
CDR3nt: TGCAGCGCCGGGACTAGCGCTTACAATGAGCAGTTCTTC
CDR3aa: CSAGTSAYNEQFF

d_gene: .
j_gene: TRBJ1-1
v_gene: TRBV19
CDR3nt: TGTGCCAGTACCGATCCCGGACAATTAATAGGAGCTTTCTTT
CDR3aa: CASTDPGQLIGAFF

d_gene: TRBD1
j_gene: TRBJ1-6
v_gene: TRBV10-2
CDR3nt: TGCGCCAGCAGTGAGGCGTGGGACAGCCGAAGCTCCTATAATTCACCCCTCCACTTT
CDR3aa: CASSEAWDSRSSYNSPLHF

d_gene: .
j_gene: TRBJ1-2
v_gene: TRBV6-1
CDR3nt: TGTGCCAGCAGTGAAGTCAGGGGTATCGGCTATGGCTACACCTTC
CDR3aa: CASSEVRGIGYGYTF

d_gene: .
j_gene: TRBJ2-7
v_gene: TRBV14
CDR3nt: TGTGCCAGCAGCCATAACCTACGCGAGCAGTACTTC
CDR3aa: CASSHNLREQYF

d_gene: .
j_gene: TRBJ2-7
v_gene: TRBV7-6
CDR3nt: TGTGCCAGCAGCTTTCCAGACAGGGACTTACAGTACTTC
CDR3aa: CASSFPDRDLQYF

d_gene: TRBD1
j_gene: TRBJ2-3
v_gene: TRBV30
CDR3nt: TGTGCCCGGGACAGGGGATTTAGTCTTAGCACAGATACGCAGTATTTT
CDR3aa: CARDRGFSLSTDTQYF

d_gene: TRBD1
j_gene: TRBJ2-1
v_gene: TRBV13
CDR3nt: TGTGCCAGCAGCTCCCGGGACAGATCCTACAATGAGCAGTTCTTC
CDR3aa: CASSSRDRSYNEQFF

d_gene: TRBD1
j_gene: TRBJ1-4
v_gene: TRBV5-1
CDR3nt: TGCGCCAGCAGGGACAGGGGTCCCCCAACTAATGAAAAACTGTTTTTT
CDR3aa: CASRDRGPPTNEKLFF

d_gene: TRBD2
j_gene: TRBJ2-7
v_gene: TRBV29-1
CDR3nt: TGCAGCGTTGACGATGGGCTAGCGGGATACGAGCAGTACTTC
CDR3aa: CSVDDGLAGYEQYF

d_gene: .
j_gene: TRBJ1-5
v_gene: TRBV2
CDR3nt: TGTGCCAGCAGTGACAGGTTTAGGTACCAGCCCCAGCATTTT
CDR3aa: CASSDRFRYQPQHF

d_gene: .
j_gene: TRBJ1-1
v_gene: TRBV14
CDR3nt: TGTGCCAGCAGCCAAGTTGGGGGGAGGAACACTGAAGCTTTCTTT
CDR3aa: CASSQVGGRNTEAFF

d_gene: .
j_gene: TRBJ2-5
v_gene: TRBV5-1
CDR3nt: TGCGCCAGCAAGAGCCGCGGGGACAGAAAAGAGACCCAGTACTTC
CDR3aa: CASKSRGDRKETQYF

d_gene: TRBD2
j_gene: TRBJ2-3
v_gene: TRBV5-1
CDR3nt: TGCGCCAGCAGTGAAGGACTAGCGATTCGTATCGATACGCAGTATTTT
CDR3aa: CASSEGLAIRIDTQYF

d_gene: TRBD1
j_gene: TRBJ1-1
v_gene: TRBV10-1
CDR3nt: TGCGCCAGCAGTGCCTCTGGACAGGTACGGGGAGCTTTCTTT
CDR3aa: CASSASGQVRGAFF

d_gene: .
j_gene: TRBJ1-5
v_gene: TRBV4-1
CDR3nt: TGCGCCAGCAGCCAAGATAACCCGGGGCAGCCCCAGCATTTT
CDR3aa: CASSQDNPGQPQHF

d_gene: TRBD1
j_gene: TRBJ2-5
v_gene: TRBV4-1
CDR3nt: TGCGCCAGCAGCCAAGAAGGGACAGGCGGGGCCCAGTACTTC
CDR3aa: CASSQEGTGGAQYF

d_gene: TRBD2
j_gene: TRBJ2-7
v_gene: TRBV6-1
CDR3nt: TGTGCCAGCAGTGAAAGGGCGGGAGGGAGGAACGAGCAGTACTTC
CDR3aa: CASSERAGGRNEQYF

d_gene: .
j_gene: TRBJ1-1
v_gene: TRBV27
CDR3nt: TGTGCCAGCAGTTTATATGCGATCCAAGGAGACACTGAAGCTTTCTTT
CDR3aa: CASSLYAIQGDTEAFF

d_gene: .
j_gene: TRBJ1-1
v_gene: TRBV7-9
CDR3nt: TGTGCCAGCAGCGGAACGACAGTATCTGGAGCTTTCTTT
CDR3aa: CASSGTTVSGAFF

d_gene: TRBD1
j_gene: TRBJ2-3
v_gene: TRBV5-1
CDR3nt: TGCGCCAGCAGCTGGACAGGGGGCAGAGCTAGTACAGATACGCAGTATTTT
CDR3aa: CASSWTGGRASTDTQYF

d_gene: TRBD1
j_gene: TRBJ2-5
v_gene: TRBV28
CDR3nt: TGTGCCAGCAGTTTATCTGCAGGGGGCTTGGAGACCCAGTACTTC
CDR3aa: CASSLSAGGLETQYF

d_gene: .
j_gene: TRBJ2-7
v_gene: TRBV6-6
CDR3nt: TGTGCCAGCGGCCGGGCCCGGCAGGGTCAGTCCCACGAGCAGTACTTC
CDR3aa: CASGRARQGQSHEQYF

d_gene: .
j_gene: TRBJ1-2
v_gene: TRBV11-2
CDR3nt: TGTGCCAGCAGCTTAGACAGAAGTAACTATGGCTACACCTTC
CDR3aa: CASSLDRSNYGYTF

d_gene: TRBD2
j_gene: TRBJ2-2
v_gene: TRBV9
CDR3nt: TGTGCCAGCAGCGCCTACCTAGCGGGTATCATGAACGGGGAGCTGTTTTTT
CDR3aa: CASSAYLAGIMNGELFF

d_gene: TRBD1
j_gene: TRBJ1-1
v_gene: TRBV5-4
CDR3nt: TGTGCCAGCAGCTTGAAAGCAGGGGGGAGCCCTGAAGCTTTCTTT
CDR3aa: CASSLKAGGSPEAFF

d_gene: TRBD1
j_gene: TRBJ2-7
v_gene: TRBV28
CDR3nt: TGTGCCAGCACCCCACCCCCCGGGACAGGGACGTCCTACGAGCAGTACTTC
CDR3aa: CASTPPPGTGTSYEQYF

d_gene: TRBD1
j_gene: TRBJ2-3
v_gene: TRBV5-4
CDR3nt: TGTGCCAGCCAGTACAGGGGGGAAGCAGATACGCAGTATTTT
CDR3aa: CASQYRGEADTQYF

d_gene: TRBD1
j_gene: TRBJ2-5
v_gene: TRBV7-8
CDR3nt: TGTGCCAGCAGCTTCCCTCGAACTGACAGGGGCGAAGAGACCCAGTACTTC
CDR3aa: CASSFPRTDRGEETQYF

d_gene: TRBD2
j_gene: TRBJ2-7
v_gene: TRBV15
CDR3nt: TGTGCCACCAGCGGAGGACTAGCGGAAGCCTACGAGCAGTACTTC
CDR3aa: CATSGGLAEAYEQYF

d_gene: .
j_gene: TRBJ1-1
v_gene: TRBV18
CDR3nt: TGTGCCAGCTCACCCCCGGGGGGTCGGATGAACACTGAAGCTTTCTTT
CDR3aa: CASSPPGGRMNTEAFF

d_gene: .
j_gene: TRBJ1-2
v_gene: TRBV28
CDR3nt: TGTGCCAGCAGTTTATTAGCGGGGGCCCACACCTTC
CDR3aa: CASSLLAGAHTF

d_gene: TRBD2
j_gene: TRBJ2-3
v_gene: TRBV19
CDR3nt: TGTGCCAGTAGTACACGACTAGCGGAGGCCACAGATACGCAGTATTTT
CDR3aa: CASSTRLAEATDTQYF

d_gene: .
j_gene: TRBJ1-1
v_gene: TRBV11-2
CDR3nt: TGTGCCAGCAGCCCTGTCGCTGAAGCTTTCTTT
CDR3aa: CASSPVAEAFF

d_gene: TRBD1
j_gene: TRBJ2-7
v_gene: TRBV6-5
CDR3nt: TGTGCCAGCAGCCGCGGGACAGGGCCAGCGTACGAGCAGTACTTC
CDR3aa: CASSRGTGPAYEQYF

d_gene: .
j_gene: TRBJ1-4
v_gene: TRBV7-2
CDR3nt: TGTGCCAGCAGCCCCCGGGGGAATCAGGAAAAACTGTTTTTT
CDR3aa: CASSPRGNQEKLFF

d_gene: TRBD1
j_gene: TRBJ1-1
v_gene: TRBV9
CDR3nt: TGTGCCAGCAGCGAGGGACAGCACACTGAAGCTTTCTTT
CDR3aa: CASSEGQHTEAFF

d_gene: .
j_gene: TRBJ2-7
v_gene: TRBV7-9
CDR3nt: TGTGCCAGCAGCTTAGGCAGTCTGAGGTCCTACGAGCAGTACTTC
CDR3aa: CASSLGSLRSYEQYF

d_gene: .
j_gene: TRBJ1-1
v_gene: TRBV28
CDR3nt: TGTGCCAGCAAGCTAGCGGAACCCGGCAGAGTCACTGAAGCTTTCTTT
CDR3aa: CASKLAEPGRVTEAFF

d_gene: .
j_gene: TRBJ1-1
v_gene: TRBV6-1
CDR3nt: TGTGCCATAAGGGTTGCGGGCGGGACTGAAGCTTTCTTT
CDR3aa: CAIRVAGGTEAFF

d_gene: .
j_gene: TRBJ1-5
v_gene: TRBV5-1
CDR3nt: TGCGCCAGCAGCTTGGATCCCGGTAGCAATCAGCCCCAGCATTTT
CDR3aa: CASSLDPGSNQPQHF

d_gene: .
j_gene: TRBJ1-2
v_gene: TRBV27
CDR3nt: TGTGCCAGCAGTTTATCTCACGGGATGGGCTATGGCTACACCTTC
CDR3aa: CASSLSHGMGYGYTF